A single sample is the source of the 32 T cell receptor beta chains below, sequenced in a study of neoadjuvant nivolumab and ipilimumab in lung cancer. Clones were read by immunoSEQ multiplex PCR, and TCRdb kept only the in-frame ones, dropping some. The sample shows more than 15,000 clones, around 77% of them seen only once. This material consisted of tumor tissue, taken after neoadjuvant nivolumab, alone or with ipilimumab, at or shortly before surgery. These receptors originate from an adult with non-small cell lung cancer.

This rearrangement joins TRBV4-3 to TRBJ1-2; D perhaps matches TRBD1 (6 bases). This CDR3 comprises 15 residues. Per germline, CDR1 LGHNA and CDR2 YSLEER. Trimming cost V 3 bases and J 1 base, with 12 bases left between them. CDR3 loop: CASSQNTGFNYGYTF. DNA of the CDR3: TGCGCCAGCAGCCAGAATACAGGGTTTAACTATGGCTACACCTTC.

The CDR3: CAWSVTGANVLTF. The DNA of the CDR3 is TGTGCCTGGAGTGTAACTGGGGCCAACGTCCTGACTTTC. J is TRBJ2-6 and V is TRBV30, with unresolved D. Deletions cut 0 bases from V and 2 bases from J, with 2 bases between. This CDR3 has 13 amino acids. Germline V gene data show CDR1 as GTSNPN and CDR2 as SVGIG (reference sequence).

The rearrangement links TRBV2 to TRBJ1-5; TRBD1 aligns across 10 bases. Per germline, CDR1 SNHLY and CDR2 FYNNEI. The CDR3 runs to 13 residues. V trimming: 5 bases; J trimming: 10 bases; junction bases outside the gene matches: 5. The CDR3 nucleotides are TGTGCCAGCAGTCCGGGACAGGGGACTCCCCAGCATTTT. It specifies CASSPGQGTPQHF. The whole variable domain, remainder taken from reference TRBV2 and TRBJ1-5, is EPEVTQTPSHQVTQMGQEVILRCVPISNHLYFYWYRQILGQKVEFLVSFYNNEISEKSEIFDDQFSVERPDGSNFTLKIRSTKLEDSAMYFCASSPGQGTPQHFGDGTRLSIL.

The chain links TRBV5-3 to TRBJ2-3, with D perhaps matching TRBD1 or TRBD2 (7 bases each). TRBV5-3 is an ORF, with its function uncertain. V was clipped by 0 bases and J by 0 bases, with 17 bases between them. This CDR3 has 18 amino acids. In nucleotides, the CDR3 is TGTGCCAGAAGCTTGGCCTCAGGGGGGGCCGATAGCACAGATACGCAGTATTTT. It codes for CARSLASGGADSTDTQYF.

The gene calls are TRBV7-2 and TRBJ1-2; D gene ambiguous. CDR3 length: 14 amino acids. The V gene lost 2 bases and the J gene lost 3 bases, with 10 bases spanning the gap. From germline, CDR1 is SGHTA and CDR2 FQGNSA. CDR3 DNA: TGTGCCAGCAGCTTATCCAGAGACTACTATGGCTACACCTTC. This gives the protein CASSLSRDYYGYTF.

The gene calls are TRBV5-1 and TRBJ1-2; weak D call: TRBD1 (5 bases). The CDR3 covers 16 residues. Germline V gene data show CDR1 as SGHRS and CDR2 as YFSETQ. V lost 0 bases and J 2 bases, leaving 14 bases between the germline ends. CDR3 region: CASSLAGAPANYGYTF. The CDR3 nucleotides read TGCGCCAGCAGCTTGGCCGGGGCCCCAGCAAACTATGGCTACACCTTC.

This sequence joins TRBV15 and TRBJ2-3; 8 bases line up with TRBD2. Per germline, CDR1 LNHNV and CDR2 YYDKDF (reference sequence). This CDR3 comprises 15 residues. V trimming: 3 bases; J trimming: 2 bases; junction bases outside the gene matches: 4. The CDR3 is CATSSLAGLTDTQYF. As DNA, the CDR3 is TGTGCCACCAGCAGTCTAGCGGGCCTCACAGATACGCAGTATTTT.

The chain uses TRBV9 and TRBJ2-2; no definite D call. In germline, CDR1 is SGDLS, CDR2 YYNGEE. V lost 0 bases, J lost 1 base, and 4 bases lay in between. The CDR3 length is 14 residues. CDR3 DNA: TGTGCCAGCAGCGTAGTCAGGAACACCGGGGAGCTGTTTTTT. Translated, it gives CASSVVRNTGELFF.

The chain has TRBV9 and TRBJ2-3; D remains ambiguous. This CDR3 is 14 amino acids long. CDR1 SGDLS and CDR2 YYNGEE come from the germline V gene. Trimming took 0 bases from V and 7 from J, leaving 12 bases between them. The CDR3 bases are TGTGCCAGCAGCGTAGAGGGCGTGGCAAATACGCAGTATTTT. This codes for CASSVEGVANTQYF.

The chain carries TRBV5-4 and TRBJ2-3; the D call may be TRBD1 or TRBD2 (5 bases each). The V end lost 2 bases, the J end lost 6 bases, and 13 bases lay between the germline ends. CDR1 is SGHNT, CDR2 YYREEE, per germline (reference sequence). The CDR3 covers 14 residues. Here the CDR3 DNA reads TGTGCCAGCAGCTTAGGGCTAGCAGGGGATACGCAGTATTTT. Protein: CASSLGLAGDTQYF.

The chain combines TRBV5-5 with TRBJ1-2, with D hard to call. Germline CDR1 is SGHKS and CDR2 is YYEKEE (reference sequence). The CDR3 spans 13 residues. The germline V and J ends were trimmed by 1 base and 10 bases, with 14 bases remaining between them. CDR3 region: CASSLRVSWDYTF. For the CDR3, the DNA is TGTGCCAGCAGCTTGCGGGTTTCGTGGGACTACACCTTC.

This clone was seen a single time. The rearrangement uses TRBV7-3 and TRBJ2-5; perhaps TRBD1 as D (6 bases). Germline V CDR1 and CDR2: SGHTA, FQGTGA. The V and J ends lost 2 bases and 3 bases respectively, with 13 bases between them. The CDR3 covers 15 residues. The DNA for the CDR3 is TGTGCCAGCAGCTTAGTCTCAGGGGCCGAAGAGACCCAGTACTTC. Translating it yields CASSLVSGAEETQYF.

The chain is built from TRBV4-3 and TRBJ1-5; 9 nucleotides match TRBD1. The trim removed 0 bases at V and 9 bases at J, leaving 9 bases unmatched. The CDR3 contains 16 residues. CDR1 is LGHNA, CDR2 YSLEER, per germline. Here the CDR3 DNA reads TGCGCCAGCAGCCAAGATGCGGGACAGGGTGCCGGGCCCCAGCATTTT. This sequence encodes CASSQDAGQGAGPQHF.

This clone has a single count. V and J are TRBV7-2 and TRBJ1-5; 9 bases line up with TRBD1. CDR3 length equals 17 residues. Trimming at V came to 5 bases and at J to 3 bases, leaving 11 bases not matched to a gene. Germline V lookup: CDR1 SGHTA, CDR2 FQGNSA. CDR3 residues: CASSPGTGLSFNQPQHF. DNA of the CDR3: TGTGCCAGCAGCCCGGGGACAGGGCTCTCATTCAATCAGCCCCAGCATTTT.

The chain links TRBV30 to TRBJ1-5; the match to TRBD1 covers 9 bases. This CDR3 region has 15 residues. In germline, CDR1 is GTSNPN, CDR2 SVGIG (reference sequence). The J segment lost 4 bases and the V segment lost 0 bases, leaving 4 bases of the junction unmatched. The CDR3 loop is CAWSVPQGANQPQHF. The CDR3 bases are TGTGCCTGGAGTGTACCACAGGGGGCGAATCAGCCCCAGCATTTT.

The rearrangement links TRBV18 to TRBJ1-4; D remains ambiguous. The CDR3 consists of 16 residues. V gave up 6 bases and J gave up 5 bases, with 19 bases separating them. Germline values: CDR1 KGHSH, CDR2 LQKENI. Here the CDR3 DNA reads TGTGCCAGCTCCCCCGACCTTGGGGAGGTAAATGAAAAACTGTTTTTT. Its protein product is CASSPDLGEVNEKLFF.

The CDR3 DNA is TGTGCCAGCAGCTTATCCCTAGTCGGTGAGCAGTTCTTC. It translates to CASSLSLVGEQFF. The rearrangement links TRBV7-2 to TRBJ2-1; D is uncertain. Germline V lookup: CDR1 SGHTA, CDR2 FQGNSA. V was shortened by 2 bases and J by 9 bases, with 11 bases between the two germline ends. The CDR3 has 13 residues.

In its sample, this clone was seen once. J is TRBJ1-4 and V is TRBV5-1, with TRBD1 matching 8 bases. Trimming at V came to 4 bases and at J to 7 bases, leaving 6 bases not matched to a gene. CDR1 SGHRS and CDR2 YFSETQ come from the germline V gene. The CDR3 runs 14 residues. For the CDR3, the DNA is TGCGCCAGCAGCCTTCCGGGACAGGTTGAAAAACTGTTTTTT. Translating gives CASSLPGQVEKLFF.

The V call is TRBV11-2, the J call TRBJ2-1; D might be TRBD2 (7 bases). The CDR3 has 17 amino acids. CDR1 and CDR2 (germline): SGHAT, FQNNGV. V was cut by 1 base and J by 8 bases, with 21 bases left in between. The CDR3 loop reads CASSLGYRGGLGDEQFF. CDR3 sequence (DNA): TGTGCCAGCAGCTTAGGGTACCGCGGGGGCTTAGGCGATGAGCAGTTCTTC.

The chain employs TRBV7-9 and TRBJ2-3, with 7 bases identical to TRBD2. After removal of 2 bases from V and 2 bases from J, the junction contained 4 bases not matched to a gene. The CDR3 runs 15 residues. In germline, CDR1 is SEHNR, CDR2 FQNEAQ (reference sequence). CDR3 DNA: TGTGCCAGCAGCTTAAATCGGGGGGTCACAGATACGCAGTATTTT. It is translated as CASSLNRGVTDTQYF.

The gene calls are TRBV28 and TRBJ1-5, with TRBD1 identical over 7 bases. Losses at the gene ends were 3 bases for V and 2 bases for J; bases not matched to a gene: 1. This CDR3 spans 14 amino acids. Germline CDR1 reads MDHEN; CDR2 reads SYDVKM. Written as DNA, the CDR3 is TGTGCCAGCAGTTTCACAGGGGGCAATCAGCCCCAGCATTTT. Its protein is CASSFTGGNQPQHF.

CDR3: CASSRSGVTDTQYF. Here the CDR3 DNA reads TGTGCCAGCAGTCGCAGCGGGGTGACAGATACGCAGTATTTT. The J gene is TRBJ2-3, the V gene TRBV7-2; 7 nucleotides line up with TRBD2. From germline, CDR1 is SGHTA and CDR2 FQGNSA. This CDR3 spans 14 amino acids. After removal of 6 bases from V and 3 bases from J, the junction contained 6 bases not matched to a gene.

CDR3 protein: CAWSAQVGETQYF. For the CDR3, the DNA is TGTGCCTGGAGTGCCCAGGTTGGGGAGACCCAGTACTTC. The chain couples TRBV30 to TRBJ2-5; D is unclear. Germline V lookup: CDR1 GTSNPN, CDR2 SVGIG (reference sequence). The CDR3 has 13 residues. The germline V and J ends were trimmed by 1 base and 5 bases, with 11 bases remaining between them.

This clone appeared a single time. The V call is TRBV12-2, the J call TRBJ2-5; TRBD2 was called by the table and not checked on the DNA. TRBV12-2 is annotated as a pseudogene. There are 18 residues in the CDR3. CDR3 protein: CASRLRDYPRPRQETQYF. In DNA, the CDR3 is TGTGCAAGTCGCTTAAGGGACTACCCACGCCCACGTCAAGAGACCCAGTACTTC.

The genes are TRBV5-4 and TRBJ1-4, with 9 bases aligning to TRBD1. CDR3 length: 15 residues. Germline V gene sequence: CDR1 SGHNT, CDR2 YYREEE (reference sequence). Germline trimming cut 4 bases from V and 8 bases from J; bases unmatched to any gene: 9. CDR3 DNA sequence: TGTGCCAGCAGCCGGGGACAGGGAGGATTGGAAAAACTGTTTTTT. Protein: CASSRGQGGLEKLFF.

The rearrangement links TRBV29-1 to TRBJ1-2; TRBD1 might be the D (5 bases). The CDR3 length is 14 residues. With 6 bases removed from V and 0 bases from J, the gap between germline ends came to 14 bases. Germline V lookup: CDR1 SQVTM, CDR2 ANQGSEA. The DNA of the CDR3 is TGCAGCGTCGACCACCGAGGGGCTAACTATGGCTACACCTTC. Residues: CSVDHRGANYGYTF.

This clone was counted a few times. The V and J genes are TRBV7-6 and TRBJ2-1; tentative D call: TRBD2 (5 bases). Per germline, CDR1 SGHVS and CDR2 FNYEAQ. The CDR3 runs to 12 residues. Trimming stripped 6 bases from V and 9 bases from J, with 12 bases between. The CDR3 nucleotides are TGTGCCAGCAGTTCGGGTGGACTTGAGCAGTTCTTC. It translates to CASSSGGLEQFF.

The V and J genes are TRBV2 and TRBJ2-5; 8 bases fit TRBD2. This CDR3 region has 13 residues. V dropped 11 bases and J dropped 2; count of bases not matched to a gene: 7. The germline V gene encodes CDR1 SNHLY and CDR2 FYNNEI. CDR3 in DNA: TGTGCCTGCCGAGGGACTAGACAAGAGACCCAGTACTTC. Amino acids: CACRGTRQETQYF.

The chain carries TRBV5-6 and TRBJ1-1; D remains ambiguous. Germline CDR1 is SGHDT and CDR2 is YYEEEE. Trimming pared 0 bases from V and 1 base from J, leaving 7 bases between. The CDR3 runs to 14 residues. This chain's CDR3 is CASSLVRTNTEAFF. CDR3 in DNA: TGTGCCAGCAGCTTGGTGCGTACGAACACTGAAGCTTTCTTT.

The rearrangement links TRBV27 to TRBJ1-1; D uncertain. Germline assignment: CDR1 MNHEY and CDR2 SMNVEV (reference sequence). The CDR3 consists of 11 residues. Trimming pared 8 bases from V and 3 bases from J, leaving 7 bases between. CDR3 nucleotides: TGTGCCAGCGGGCGGTACACTGAAGCTTTCTTT. Amino acid sequence: CASGRYTEAFF.

The chain joins TRBV5-1 to TRBJ2-2, with D uncertain. V was cut by 4 bases and J by 5 bases, with 12 bases left in between. The CDR3 extends over 14 amino acids. Germline CDR1 reads SGHRS; CDR2 reads YFSETQ. In nucleotides, the CDR3 is TGCGCCAGCAGCACCGCGGTTGGTACCGGGGAGCTGTTTTTT. Protein product: CASSTAVGTGELFF.

V usage is TRBV18 and J usage is TRBJ1-1; perhaps TRBD1 as D (6 bases). Trimming removed 0 bases at V and 1 base at J, with 9 bases between. Per germline, CDR1 KGHSH and CDR2 LQKENI. The CDR3 is 15 residues long. The CDR3 sequence is CASSPPRGANTEAFF. Here the CDR3 DNA reads TGTGCCAGCTCACCACCGAGGGGGGCGAACACTGAAGCTTTCTTT.